These 2 T cell receptor beta chains were sequenced from one sample in a study of blood T cell repertoires in COVID-19. The protocol was immunoSEQ multiplex PCR, while the TCRdb copy is restricted to in-frame clones and leaves out a portion. The sample lists tens of thousands of clones, about 90% occurring once. Specimen: peripheral blood. These receptors originate from a woman aged 60-70 years with COVID-19, enrolled during active disease.

This clone was seen just once. V and J are TRBV5-1 and TRBJ1-1, with TRBD1 matching over 7 bases. CDR3 length: 14 amino acids. CDR1 and CDR2 (germline): SGHRS, YFSETQ. J was trimmed by 1 base and V by 2 bases; bases with no gene match: 2. The CDR3, as DNA: TGCGCCAGCAGCTTACAGGGGCAGAACACTGAAGCTTTCTTT. It yields the protein CASSLQGQNTEAFF.

This clone appeared once. The chain couples TRBV4-1 to TRBJ1-1; 7 bases match TRBD1. The CDR3 consists of 16 residues. J was trimmed by 1 base and V by 7 bases; bases with no gene match: 12. Germline loops: CDR1 MGHRA, CDR2 YSYEKL. The CDR3 region is CASNRGQDSWNTEAFF. The CDR3 region has the DNA TGCGCCAGCAACCGAGGACAGGACTCTTGGAACACTGAAGCTTTCTTT.